These T cell receptor beta chains were read from a single sample in a study of T cells in Graves' hyperthyroidism and ophthalmopathy. Each CDR3 protein gets one entry after TCRdb re-called the multiplex PCR reads with MiXCR. This repertoire shows about 400,000 distinct CDR3 sequences, roughly 15% found once; its top ten account for roughly a fifth. The sample consisted of blood. The receptors derive from a woman younger than 45 with Graves' ophthalmopathy. Each CDR3 is given with its conserved first and last residue. D genes are given only for firm matches. Clone size appears in some rows only: once, few, many, or a class for an expanded clone.

j_call,d_call,v_call,clone_size,cdr3_aa,cdr3_nt
TRBJ2-3,.,TRBV7-3,many,CASSSSLTDTQYF,TGTGCCAGCAGCTCTAGCCTCACAGATACGCAGTATTTT
TRBJ2-1,TRBD1,TRBV11-3,many,CASSGRDRDYNEQFF,TGTGCCAGCAGCGGTCGGGACAGGGATTACAATGAGCAGTTCTTC
TRBJ2-7,.,TRBV7-9,many,CASSLAGIPYEQYF,TGTGCCAGCAGCTTAGCAGGGATCCCCTACGAGCAGTACTTC
TRBJ2-2,TRBD1,TRBV4-1,.,CASSQVDRDAGELFF,TGCGCCAGCAGCCAAGTCGACAGGGACGCCGGGGAGCTGTTTTTT
TRBJ1-2,.,TRBV7-3,many,CASSLQGPPSSNYGYTF,TGTGCCAGCAGCTTACAGGGGCCTCCTTCGTCTAACTATGGCTACACCTTC
TRBJ1-2,.,TRBV27,.,CASTPNGGLGGYTF,TGTGCCAGCACCCCGAACGGGGGCCTGGGGGGCTACACCTTC
TRBJ2-3,.,TRBV7-6,many,CASSFTEGGFPTDTQYF,TGTGCCAGCAGCTTTACCGAGGGGGGGTTTCCAACAGATACGCAGTATTTT
TRBJ1-5,.,TRBV30,.,CAWRIGGGNSNQPQHF,TGTGCCTGGAGAATCGGGGGCGGCAATAGCAATCAGCCCCAGCATTTT
TRBJ2-5,.,TRBV27,many,CASSHQETQYF,TGTGCCAGCAGTCACCAAGAGACCCAGTACTTC
TRBJ2-2,.,TRBV10-2,many,CASSESSRANTGELFF,TGCGCCAGCAGTGAGTCGTCCAGGGCGAACACCGGGGAGCTGTTTTTT
TRBJ2-7,.,TRBV7-2,many,CASSFSDRQQYF,TGTGCCAGCAGCTTTTCGGATCGACAGCAGTACTTC